This TCR beta chain is drawn from a study of T cell responses to AZD1222 COVID-19 vaccine. Study in general: Second-dose intervals of approximately 4 or approximately 12 weeks were pooled. Study results and limitations: None of the repertoires were sampled until the peak T cell response had passed. Seropositive at baseline were only six or seven AZD1222 recipients. Mapped onto spike, vaccine-associated CD4 TCRs spanned it and were dominant at 160-218 and 743-854.

Worth noting for this clone: What it binds is unknown.

CDR1 is SNHLY, CDR2 FYNNEI, per germline. Trimming shortened V by 7 bases and J by 0 bases, and 16 bases separated the two germline ends. The CDR3 runs to 17 residues. Profiled with immunoSEQ multiplex PCR; TCRdb holds only in-frame clones, not every one. The sample includes about 140,000 clones, about 88% of them seen just once. V and J are TRBV2 and TRBJ2-6; a possible D gene is TRBD2 (6 bases). Here the sequenced sample was peripheral blood, taken on day 0 of AZD1222 vaccination. The source of this sequence is an adult in good health. CDR3 nucleotides: TGTGCCAGCATTCCGACTAGGCCCTACTCTGGGGCCAACGTCCTGACTTTC. Translation: CASIPTRPYSGANVLTF. Combining the CDR3 with reference TRBV2 and TRBJ2-6 gives the whole variable domain EPEVTQTPSHQVTQMGQEVILRCVPISNHLYFYWYRQILGQKVEFLVSFYNNEISEKSEIFDDQFSVERPDGSNFTLKIRSTKLEDSAMYFCASIPTRPYSGANVLTFGAGSRLTVL.